A selection of T cell receptor beta chains follows, all from one sample in a study of T cell changes during pregnancy in multiple sclerosis. The method was immunoSEQ multiplex PCR; TCRdb's version includes in-frame clones alone and lacks a portion of them. The sample includes under 65,000 clones, roughly 90% of them seen just once. The material sequenced was peripheral blood, taken in the first trimester of pregnancy. These receptors were obtained from a female donor in good health, enrolled as a control in a pregnancy study. CDR3s include the opening cysteine and the closing phenylalanine or tryptophan. A D gene is named only where the DNA matches it firmly. Some rows mark clone size as missing; the rest say once, few, many or name a class of expanded clone.

d_gene: -; abundance: -; v_gene: TRBV19; j_gene: TRBJ1-3; CDR3nt: TGTGCCAGTAGTATACAGGTTTCTGGAAACACCATATATTTT; CDR3aa: CASSIQVSGNTIYF
d_gene: TRBD2; abundance: few; v_gene: TRBV7-9; j_gene: TRBJ2-1; CDR3nt: TGTGCCAGCAGCACTAGCGGGAGGGCTAAGGATGAGCAGTTCTTC; CDR3aa: CASSTSGRAKDEQFF
d_gene: -; abundance: -; v_gene: TRBV5-4; j_gene: TRBJ2-3; CDR3nt: TGTGCCAGCAGCTCCCCCGGGGAAGATGGTACGCAGTATTTT; CDR3aa: CASSSPGEDGTQYF
d_gene: -; abundance: -; v_gene: TRBV20-1; j_gene: TRBJ1-1; CDR3nt: TGCAGTGCTAGACAGAACACTGAAGCTTTCTTT; CDR3aa: CSARQNTEAFF
d_gene: -; abundance: -; v_gene: TRBV29-1; j_gene: TRBJ1-1; CDR3nt: TGCAGCGTTGAAGGGCAAAGGGGCACTGAAGCTTTCTTT; CDR3aa: CSVEGQRGTEAFF
d_gene: TRBD1; abundance: -; v_gene: TRBV7-9; j_gene: TRBJ2-3; CDR3nt: TGTGCCAGCAGTTCAGACAGGGGGCTTGATACGCAGTATTTT; CDR3aa: CASSSDRGLDTQYF
d_gene: -; abundance: -; v_gene: TRBV9; j_gene: TRBJ2-7; CDR3nt: TGTGCCAGCAGCCCCGGACAGAGCTCCTACGAGCAGTACTTC; CDR3aa: CASSPGQSSYEQYF
d_gene: -; abundance: -; v_gene: TRBV5-1; j_gene: TRBJ2-5; CDR3nt: TGCGCCAGCAGCCGGGAGGCGGGGGCCTATCAAGAGACCCAGTACTTC; CDR3aa: CASSREAGAYQETQYF
d_gene: TRBD1; abundance: -; v_gene: TRBV6-5; j_gene: TRBJ1-4; CDR3nt: TGTGCCAGCAGTCTTTCCGGACAGGGGGGTGGAAAACTGTTTTTT; CDR3aa: CASSLSGQGGGKLFF
d_gene: -; abundance: -; v_gene: TRBV29-1; j_gene: TRBJ2-1; CDR3nt: TGCAGCGTTGAAGAACCGGGGGTTTACAATGAGCAGTTCTTC; CDR3aa: CSVEEPGVYNEQFF
d_gene: TRBD2; abundance: -; v_gene: TRBV5-4; j_gene: TRBJ2-5; CDR3nt: TGTGCCAGCAGCCCCCCCGGGGGGAGCGGGGGGGCGGAGACCCAGTACTTC; CDR3aa: CASSPPGGSGGAETQYF
d_gene: -; abundance: -; v_gene: TRBV25-1; j_gene: TRBJ1-2; CDR3nt: TGTGCCAGCAGTGAATACGGAGCTAACTATGGCTACACCTTC; CDR3aa: CASSEYGANYGYTF
d_gene: TRBD2; abundance: -; v_gene: TRBV5-4; j_gene: TRBJ2-3; CDR3nt: TGTGCCAGCAGCTTTAGCGGGAGGGTTTCAGATACGCAGTATTTT; CDR3aa: CASSFSGRVSDTQYF
d_gene: TRBD1; abundance: -; v_gene: TRBV7-2; j_gene: TRBJ2-3; CDR3nt: TGTGCCAGCAGCTTAGAATCGTACAGGGGGCGCATAGATACGCAGTATTTT; CDR3aa: CASSLESYRGRIDTQYF
d_gene: TRBD1; abundance: -; v_gene: TRBV6-4; j_gene: TRBJ2-3; CDR3nt: TGTGCCAGCACCTTAACACAGGACAGGGCCCGCACAGATACGCAGTATTTT; CDR3aa: CASTLTQDRARTDTQYF
d_gene: -; abundance: -; v_gene: TRBV4-3; j_gene: TRBJ2-7; CDR3nt: TGCGCCAGCAGCCAAGATTATCCAGGGCCATCCTACGAGCAGTACTTC; CDR3aa: CASSQDYPGPSYEQYF
d_gene: TRBD1; abundance: -; v_gene: TRBV4-1; j_gene: TRBJ2-1; CDR3nt: TGCGCCAGCAGCCCCCCGACAGGGTTCAATGAGCAGTTCTTC; CDR3aa: CASSPPTGFNEQFF
d_gene: TRBD1; abundance: -; v_gene: TRBV6-1; j_gene: TRBJ2-5; CDR3nt: TGTGCCAGCAGTGAAGCGACAGGGACCCAAGAGACCCAGTACTTC; CDR3aa: CASSEATGTQETQYF
d_gene: TRBD1; abundance: -; v_gene: TRBV6-6; j_gene: TRBJ2-7; CDR3nt: TGTGCCAGCACGGGACAGCTAGCCTACGAGCAGTACTTC; CDR3aa: CASTGQLAYEQYF
d_gene: TRBD2; abundance: medium-sized; v_gene: TRBV5-6; j_gene: TRBJ2-3; CDR3nt: TGTGCCAGCAGCCTGATGACTAGCGGGCCCATAGTTGATACGCAGTATTTT; CDR3aa: CASSLMTSGPIVDTQYF
d_gene: -; abundance: few; v_gene: TRBV6-1; j_gene: TRBJ1-6; CDR3nt: TGTGCCAGCAGTGTAGATAGGAACGGGTCACCCCTCCACTTT; CDR3aa: CASSVDRNGSPLHF
d_gene: TRBD1; abundance: -; v_gene: TRBV5-4; j_gene: TRBJ1-2; CDR3nt: TGTGCCAGCAGCTTCGGGACAGCGAACTATGGCTACACCTTC; CDR3aa: CASSFGTANYGYTF
d_gene: -; abundance: -; v_gene: TRBV18; j_gene: TRBJ2-7; CDR3nt: TGTGCCAGCTCACCCTATACTACCTACGAGCAGTACTTC; CDR3aa: CASSPYTTYEQYF
d_gene: TRBD1; abundance: -; v_gene: TRBV7-8; j_gene: TRBJ1-1; CDR3nt: TGTGCCAGCAGCCTGTACAGGGGGCAGACCACTGAAGCTTTCTTT; CDR3aa: CASSLYRGQTTEAFF
d_gene: TRBD1; abundance: -; v_gene: TRBV7-9; j_gene: TRBJ1-4; CDR3nt: TGTGCCAGCAGCTTGGGACAGCAAACTAATGAAAAACTGTTTTTT; CDR3aa: CASSLGQQTNEKLFF
d_gene: TRBD2; abundance: -; v_gene: TRBV30; j_gene: TRBJ2-1; CDR3nt: TGTGCCTGGAGTCCCCCCCTAGCGGGGGGGCCGGGTGAGCAGTTCTTC; CDR3aa: CAWSPPLAGGPGEQFF
d_gene: TRBD1; abundance: -; v_gene: TRBV5-1; j_gene: TRBJ1-2; CDR3nt: TGCGCCAGCAGCTTAAGTGGACAGGGGTATGGCTACACCTTC; CDR3aa: CASSLSGQGYGYTF
d_gene: TRBD1; abundance: -; v_gene: TRBV7-2; j_gene: TRBJ1-2; CDR3nt: TGTGCCAGCAGCTTGGGACAGGAGAGAGGTGGCTACACCTTC; CDR3aa: CASSLGQERGGYTF
d_gene: -; abundance: -; v_gene: TRBV5-1; j_gene: TRBJ2-6; CDR3nt: TGCGCCAGCAGCGAACCAGGTTCTGGGGCCAACGTCCTGACTTTC; CDR3aa: CASSEPGSGANVLTF
d_gene: TRBD1; abundance: once; v_gene: TRBV7-9; j_gene: TRBJ2-2; CDR3nt: TGTGCCAGCAGCCGGGACAGGGGGATTCGGAACACCGGGGAGCTGTTTTTT; CDR3aa: CASSRDRGIRNTGELFF
d_gene: TRBD2; abundance: -; v_gene: TRBV7-9; j_gene: TRBJ2-1; CDR3nt: TGTGCCAGCAGCTTAGCCAGTGGCGGGGGGGCCTATGAGCAGTTCTTC; CDR3aa: CASSLASGGGAYEQFF
d_gene: TRBD2; abundance: once; v_gene: TRBV5-1; j_gene: TRBJ2-3; CDR3nt: TGCGCCAGCAGCCTACGGCCTGGGACTAGCGGACCCACAGATACGCAGTATTTT; CDR3aa: CASSLRPGTSGPTDTQYF
d_gene: TRBD1; abundance: once; v_gene: TRBV28; j_gene: TRBJ2-3; CDR3nt: TGTGCCAGCAGACCGGGACAGATAGCAGATACGCAGTATTTT; CDR3aa: CASRPGQIADTQYF
d_gene: TRBD2; abundance: -; v_gene: TRBV6-1; j_gene: TRBJ2-1; CDR3nt: TGTGCCAGCAGTGCTTGGCGGGAGGGGAATGAGCAGTTCTTC; CDR3aa: CASSAWREGNEQFF
d_gene: -; abundance: -; v_gene: TRBV5-8; j_gene: TRBJ2-3; CDR3nt: TGTGCCAGCAGCTTGGCGGGCACAGATACGCAGTATTTT; CDR3aa: CASSLAGTDTQYF
d_gene: -; abundance: -; v_gene: TRBV28; j_gene: TRBJ2-1; CDR3nt: TGTGCCAGTAGGGACTCTCCGACTCTCCCCGGGCAGTTCTTC; CDR3aa: CASRDSPTLPGQFF
d_gene: TRBD1; abundance: -; v_gene: TRBV12-5; j_gene: TRBJ2-2; CDR3nt: TGTGCTAGTGGCTTAGGACAGGGAGGAGCCGGGGAGCTGTTTTTT; CDR3aa: CASGLGQGGAGELFF
d_gene: TRBD1; abundance: -; v_gene: TRBV7-2; j_gene: TRBJ1-1; CDR3nt: TGTGCCAGCAGCTTAGGGGACAGGGAAATTCGGAGGTGGAACACTGAAGCTTTCTTT; CDR3aa: CASSLGDREIRRWNTEAFF
d_gene: TRBD1; abundance: -; v_gene: TRBV6-5; j_gene: TRBJ1-5; CDR3nt: TGTGCCAGCACCATGACAGGGGGAAGCAATCAGCCCCAGCATTTT; CDR3aa: CASTMTGGSNQPQHF
d_gene: TRBD2; abundance: -; v_gene: TRBV5-1; j_gene: TRBJ2-3; CDR3nt: TGCGCCAGCAGCCTAGCGGGGGGCCGACGCACAGATACGCAGTATTTT; CDR3aa: CASSLAGGRRTDTQYF